The clone carrying this TCR beta chain was detected ten times or more. The data stem from a study of T-cell reconstitution after alpha-beta-depleted transplantation in children. CDR3 length equals 14 residues. Germline V gives CDR1 DFQATT, CDR2 SNEGSKA (reference sequence). With 3 bases removed from V and 2 bases from J, the gap between germline ends came to 14 bases. A library of TCRbeta sequences, prepared with unique molecular identifiers, was generated. Using its own MiXCR run on the PCR reads, TCRdb lists one record per CDR3 protein. The table records 200,000 or so distinct CDR3 sequences, about 8.2% of them present only once.

This specimen consisted of PBMCs, mostly from graft donor cells, obtained 360 days after TCRalphabeta/CD19-depleted stem cell transplant. The V and J genes are TRBV20-1 and TRBJ2-7; D gene unclear. The sequence came from a male patient between 2 and 10 years old who had a stem cell transplant for acute myeloid leukemia, so the T cells may come from the graft donor. As DNA, the CDR3 is TGCAGTGCTAGTGAGCAGGACCTTACCTACGAGCAGTACTTC. This translates into CSASEQDLTYEQYF.